The 14 T cell receptor beta chains listed next were all sequenced from one sample in a study of OX40 agonist ivuxolimab in advanced cancers. Produced via immunoSEQ multiplex PCR; TCRdb's table is partial and in-frame only. The data hold roughly 80,000 clones, with approximately 90% observed a single time. Sequences were derived from CD4+ or CD8+ T cells sorted from blood, sampled in a trial of the OX40 agonist ivuxolimab. The source is an adult with an advanced solid tumor such as melanoma, head and neck, liver or kidney cancer.

The chain recombines TRBV4-3 with TRBJ1-5; tentatively, D is TRBD1 (6 bases). Trimming left V 0 bases short and J 5 bases short, with 11 bases between. The CDR3 runs to 15 residues. Germline assignment: CDR1 LGHNA and CDR2 YSLEER. This chain's CDR3 is CASSQEDSEYQPQHF. The CDR3 nucleotides are TGCGCCAGCAGCCAAGAGGACAGTGAATATCAGCCCCAGCATTTT.

This clone has only a few counts. The rearrangement uses TRBV19 and TRBJ2-1, with D possibly matching TRBD2 (6 bases). V lost 5 bases to trimming and J lost 2 bases, with 10 bases between them. The CDR3 totals 14 residues. Per the germline V gene, CDR1 is LNHDA and CDR2 is SQIVND (reference sequence). The CDR3 sequence is CASSQVAAYNEQFF. The CDR3 region has the DNA TGTGCCAGTAGTCAAGTAGCGGCCTACAATGAGCAGTTCTTC.

The chain couples TRBV9 to TRBJ2-3; 14 nucleotides match TRBD2. This CDR3 comprises 14 residues. Germline V gives CDR1 SGDLS, CDR2 YYNGEE. The V and J ends lost 5 bases and 7 bases, in that order; junction bases with no gene match: 3. The CDR3 DNA is TGTGCCAGCAGTGGGACTAGCGGGAGAAATACGCAGTATTTT. The encoded protein is CASSGTSGRNTQYF.

This chain joins TRBV7-3 and TRBJ1-5, with D tentatively TRBD1 (6 bases). V lost 5 bases and J 9 bases, leaving 14 bases between the germline ends. CDR3 length equals 13 residues. Germline V lookup: CDR1 SGHTA, CDR2 FQGTGA. This CDR3 reads CASSENRARPQHF. In DNA form, the CDR3 reads TGTGCCAGCAGCGAAAACAGGGCAAGGCCCCAGCATTTT.

V is TRBV19 and J is TRBJ2-1; maybe TRBD2 (6 bases). The CDR3 totals 15 residues. The V end was cut by 3 bases, the J end by 4 bases, with 13 bases between. Germline V gene data show CDR1 as LNHDA and CDR2 as SQIVND (reference sequence). The CDR3 protein is CASSMNGGAYNEQFF. The DNA of the CDR3 is TGTGCCAGTAGTATGAATGGCGGGGCTTACAATGAGCAGTTCTTC. Together with reference TRBV19 and TRBJ2-1, the CDR3 gives the full variable domain: DGGITQSPKYLFRKEGQNVTLSCEQNLNHDAMYWYRQDPGQGLRLIYYSQIVNDFQKGDIAEGYSVSREKKESFPLTVTSAQKNPTAFYLCASSMNGGAYNEQFFGPGTRLTVL.

The CDR3 reads CASSSGTSGSWNTQYF. CDR3 in DNA: TGTGCCAGCAGCTCCGGGACTAGCGGGAGTTGGAATACGCAGTATTTT. The chain is built from TRBV7-3 and TRBJ2-3; TRBD2 matches 14 bases. With V trimmed by 4 bases and J by 7 bases, 7 bases remained unmatched. This CDR3 has 16 residues. CDR1 is SGHTA and CDR2 is FQGTGA in the germline V gene.

V usage is TRBV4-2 and J usage is TRBJ2-2; 11 bases fit TRBD2. Trimming removed 6 bases from V and 0 bases from J; junction bases left unmatched: 3. Looked up from germline, CDR1 is LGHNA and CDR2 is YNFKEQ. The CDR3 has 16 amino acids. The CDR3 spells CASSRLAGSNTGELFF. CDR3 coding DNA: TGTGCCAGCAGTAGACTAGCGGGATCGAACACCGGGGAGCTGTTTTTT.

This chain uses TRBV5-8 with TRBJ2-2, with a weak D call TRBD2 (5 bases). This CDR3 contains 13 residues. Trimming took 2 bases from V and 5 from J, leaving 7 bases between them. CDR1 is SGHTS, CDR2 YDEGEE, per germline. The CDR3 loop is CASSFRGTGELFF. The CDR3 nucleotides read TGTGCCAGCAGCTTTCGGGGTACCGGGGAGCTGTTTTTT.

This sequence joins TRBV7-2 and TRBJ1-1; no firm D call. CDR1 SGHTA and CDR2 FQGNSA come from the germline V gene. The CDR3 contains 15 residues. V gave up 1 base and J gave up 4 bases, with 13 bases separating them. The CDR3 DNA reads TGTGCCAGCAGCTTAGAGCGAATTTGGGGCACTGAAGCTTTCTTT. Its protein is CASSLERIWGTEAFF.

The chain is built from TRBV6-4 and TRBJ2-2; D unclear. This CDR3 spans 12 amino acids. Germline CDR1 is MRHNA and CDR2 is SNTAGT. Trimming removed 1 base from V and 4 bases from J, with 1 base in between. CDR3: CASSDFTGELFF. In nucleotides, the CDR3 is TGTGCCAGCAGTGACTTCACCGGGGAGCTGTTTTTT.

The rearrangement joins TRBV2 to TRBJ1-6; 9 positions match TRBD1. Per germline, CDR1 SNHLY and CDR2 FYNNEI. Trimming removed 7 bases from V and 5 bases from J; junction bases left unmatched: 9. This CDR3 has 16 amino acids. CDR3 sequence reads: CASTTFGTGNNSPLHF. The CDR3 DNA reads as TGTGCCAGCACAACTTTTGGGACAGGGAATAATTCACCCCTCCACTTT.

The V gene is TRBV11-2, the J gene TRBJ2-1, with D tentatively TRBD2 (6 bases). V was shortened by 5 bases and J by 0 bases, with 11 bases between the two germline ends. The CDR3 covers 15 residues. CDR1 is SGHAT and CDR2 is FQNNGV in the germline V gene. CDR3: CASSLSGSSYNEQFF. CDR3 DNA sequence: TGTGCCAGCAGCCTTAGCGGTAGCTCCTACAATGAGCAGTTCTTC.

The rearrangement joins TRBV6-1 to TRBJ1-1, with 8 bases fitting TRBD1. Losses at the gene ends were 10 bases for V and 2 bases for J; bases not matched to a gene: 12. The CDR3 loop spans 15 amino acids. Per germline, CDR1 MNHNS and CDR2 SASEGT. CDR3 residues: CAIRGAGGLNTEAFF. CDR3 DNA: TGTGCCATTCGCGGGGCAGGGGGCCTTAACACTGAAGCTTTCTTT.

CDR3 region: CATSSGRWETQYF. The CDR3 nucleotides are TGTGCCACCAGCAGCGGGAGATGGGAGACCCAGTACTTC. The chain couples TRBV15 to TRBJ2-5, with D tentatively TRBD2 (6 bases). Trimming removed 3 bases from V and 5 bases from J, with 10 bases in between. The CDR3 is made up of 13 amino acids. Looked up from germline, CDR1 is LNHNV and CDR2 is YYDKDF (reference sequence).